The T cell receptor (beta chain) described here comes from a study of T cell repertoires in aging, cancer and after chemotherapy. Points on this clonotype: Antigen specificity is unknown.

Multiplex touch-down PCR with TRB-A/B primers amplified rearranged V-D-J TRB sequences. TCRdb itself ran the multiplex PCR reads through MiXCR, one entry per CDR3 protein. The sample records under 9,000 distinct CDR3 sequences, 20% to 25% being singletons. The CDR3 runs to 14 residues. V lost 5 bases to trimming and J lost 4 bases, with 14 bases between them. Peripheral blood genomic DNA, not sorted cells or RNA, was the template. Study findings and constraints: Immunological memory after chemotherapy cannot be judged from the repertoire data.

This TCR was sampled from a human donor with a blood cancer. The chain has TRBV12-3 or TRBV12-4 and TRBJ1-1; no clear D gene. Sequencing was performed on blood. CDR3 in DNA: TGTGCCAGCAGTCCGACGAATGGGGTCACTGAAGCTTTCTTT. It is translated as CASSPTNGVTEAFF.